This paragraph reports one TCR beta chain. The CDR3 runs 12 residues. Trimming stripped 4 bases from V and 4 bases from J, with 7 bases between. Germline CDR1 and CDR2: MNHNS and SASEGT. The record originates from a study of Graves' ophthalmopathy and Graves' hyperthyroidism. Amplifying from RNA transcripts, the study obtained TCR beta CDR3 regions. Following a first-round RT-PCR that used HTBI primers, a second-round multiplex PCR was carried out. A single record per CDR3 protein comes from TCRdb applying MiXCR to the multiplex PCR reads. The data hold about 220,000 distinct CDR3 sequences, with around a fifth observed a single time.

The rearrangement joins TRBV6-1 to TRBJ2-5; D is unclear. Sequenced material: peripheral blood. This sequence was found in a woman in her fifties or sixties with Graves' ophthalmopathy. The CDR3 bases are TGTGCCAGCAGTGTCCAGCGAGAGACCCAGTACTTC. Its protein product is CASSVQRETQYF.